This TCR beta chain derives from a study of cytomegalovirus exposure and HLA in healthy donors. The study, taken as a whole, reports: When analyzed later, a missense DCLRE1C variant was found to be linked to TCR beta V- and J-gene trimming. Prior analysis indicated that the majority of TCR beta V segments exhibited productivity approximately 90% or approximately 30% of the time. A later analysis showed TCR association rates differing by HLA locus, peaking at DRB1 and lowest at HLA-C.

With regard to this clone: The target antigen is unknown.

This CDR3 is built from 13 residues. The V end was cut by 5 bases, the J end by 1 base, with 8 bases between. Germline V CDR1 and CDR2: SEHNR, FQNEAQ (reference sequence). The study ran its PCR with 60 Vbeta and 13 Jbeta primers. The data were produced by immunoSEQ multiplex PCR, yet TCRdb's version contains in-frame clones alone and is incomplete. Of around 130,000 clones listed, around 80% are singletons. The TCR was taken from a man aged 50 to 60 in good health and CMV-seronegative. This rearrangement joins TRBV7-9 to TRBJ2-5; weak D call: TRBD1 (6 bases). The sample was PBMCs. The CDR3 sequence: CASSLQGQETQYF. CDR3 DNA: TGTGCCAGCAGCCTACAGGGCCAAGAGACCCAGTACTTC.